The 31 T cell receptor beta chains below were found in one sample sequenced in a study of cytomegalovirus exposure and HLA in healthy donors (dated by TCRdb to 2017 to 2019). The library was obtained by the immunoSEQ multiplex PCR assay. A mixture of 60 forward primers for TCR Vbeta segments and 13 reverse primers for TCR Jbeta segments was used in the multiplex PCR. Not all clones reach the TCRdb copy of this immuneACCESS table, which keeps in-frame sequences only. Checked studies attribute under half of the gap to unresolved V genes and leave the rest unexplained. For this sample the table gives 150,000 to 200,000 clones, of which about 75% were detected only once. The top ten clonotypes cover around 2% of the sample. The sample comprised PBMCs. These receptors originate from a female donor in good health and CMV-seronegative.

This chain links TRBV5-4 with TRBJ1-1; D is perhaps TRBD1 (5 bases). The V gene lost 0 bases and the J gene lost 7 bases, with 13 bases spanning the gap. CDR3 length: 14 residues. Germline V CDR1 and CDR2: SGHNT, YYREEE (reference sequence). This chain's CDR3 is CASSLEQGSGEAFF. In DNA form, the CDR3 reads TGTGCCAGCAGCTTGGAGCAGGGCTCGGGTGAAGCTTTCTTT.

The genes are TRBV11-2 and TRBJ1-1; TRBD1 is a possible D gene (5 bases). CDR1 and CDR2 from the germline V gene are SGHAT and FQNNGV. V was trimmed by 5 bases and J by 5 bases, leaving 12 bases between them. This CDR3 contains 13 residues. The CDR3 DNA follows: TGTGCCAGCAGCCCCGAAGCAGGGACTGAAGCTTTCTTT. This encodes CASSPEAGTEAFF.

Written as DNA, the CDR3 is TGTGCCAGCTCACCACCCAGTGAAGGGGGAGAGACCCAGTACTTC. Translation gives CASSPPSEGGETQYF. The chain recombines TRBV18 with TRBJ2-5; perhaps TRBD1 as D (6 bases). Germline V CDR1 and CDR2: KGHSH, LQKENI. Trimming stripped 0 bases from V and 4 bases from J, with 12 bases between. CDR3 length: 15 residues.

The chain carries TRBV5-4 and TRBJ1-2, with TRBD1 identical over 7 bases. The junction had 7 bases not matched to a gene; V was cut back by 4 bases and J by 1 base. CDR1 is SGHNT and CDR2 is YYREEE in the germline V gene (reference sequence). CDR3 length: 15 amino acids. CDR3 nucleotide sequence: TGTGCCAGCAGCCGGGGGACAGAGAGTAACTATGGCTACACCTTC. Protein product: CASSRGTESNYGYTF.

For this clone: One end of the junction does not line up with germline, which may come from a read error. The chain couples TRBV7-9 to TRBJ2-3; TRBD2 aligns across 7 bases. The germline CDR1 and CDR2 sequences are SEHNR and FQNEAQ (reference sequence). The CDR3 has 14 amino acids. This chain's CDR3 is CSSSTSGNTDTQYF. In nucleotides, the CDR3 is TGTTCCAGCAGCACGAGCGGGAACACAGATACGCAGTATTTT.

The DNA of the CDR3 is TGCGCCAGCAGCGGAGGGAGTGGGGCCAACGTCCTGACTTTC. It yields the protein CASSGGSGANVLTF. The J gene is TRBJ2-6, the V gene TRBV5-1, with D possibly TRBD2 on 6 matching bases. The germline V gene has CDR1 SGHRS and CDR2 YFSETQ. The CDR3 has 14 residues. V lost 4 bases and J lost 3, with 8 bases in between.

The chain combines TRBV27 with TRBJ2-7; TRBD1 is a possible D gene (6 bases). V was pared by 2 bases and J by 5 bases, with 13 bases between. The CDR3 is 14 residues long. Germline CDR1 MNHEY, CDR2 SMNVEV (reference sequence). The CDR3 here is CASSLTGSAHEQYF. CDR3 nucleotide sequence: TGTGCCAGCAGTTTAACAGGGTCGGCTCACGAGCAGTACTTC.

There are many counts of this clone. V gene TRBV25-1 combines with J gene TRBJ2-1; perhaps TRBD1 as D (6 bases). V lost 8 bases and J lost 4, with 9 bases in between. The germline gives CDR1 MGHDK, CDR2 SYGVNS. The CDR3 runs 12 residues. As DNA, the CDR3 is TGTGCCAGCCTGGACAGTTACAATGAGCAGTTCTTC. Encoded protein: CASLDSYNEQFF.

This rearrangement joins TRBV7-3 to TRBJ2-5; TRBD1 matches 7 bases. V gave up 5 bases and J gave up 4 bases; unmatched junction bases: 7. Germline V lookup: CDR1 SGHTA, CDR2 FQGTGA. The CDR3 runs to 14 residues. In nucleotides, the CDR3 is TGTGCCAGCAGCCGAGAGGGGGCGGCAGAGACCCAGTACTTC. Translated, it gives CASSREGAAETQYF.

This clone was detected once. Relative to the germline gene, one junction end is altered; a read error may explain this. This sample includes further DNA sequences coding for the same CDR3. V and J are TRBV10-3 and TRBJ2-7, with 7 bases that match TRBD1. The CDR3 totals 14 residues. CDR1 ENHRY and CDR2 SYGVKD come from the germline V gene. CDR3 amino acids: CAISEDRESYEQYF. The CDR3 DNA reads as TGTGCCATCAGTGAGGACAGGGAGTCCTACGAGCAATACTTC.

Regarding this clone: Its ends do not fully match the called genes, so a read error is possible. The V call is TRBV19, the J call TRBJ2-3, with TRBD1 identical over 9 bases. The CDR3 loop spans 13 amino acids. The germline V gene encodes CDR1 LNHDA and CDR2 SQIVND (reference sequence). The CDR3 DNA is TGTGCCAGTAGTATAGATGGTTCAAGACAGGGGGATTTT. It is translated as CASSIDGSRQGDF.

V gene TRBV5-1 combines with J gene TRBJ2-1; 12 nucleotides line up with TRBD2. The J segment lost 4 bases and the V segment lost 4 bases, leaving 6 bases of the junction unmatched. The germline V gene has CDR1 SGHRS and CDR2 YFSETQ. CDR3 length: 16 residues. Here the CDR3 DNA reads TGCGCCAGCAGCCCAGAACTAGCGGGAGGATACAATGAGCAGTTCTTC. Translation gives CASSPELAGGYNEQFF.

This rearrangement joins TRBV9 to TRBJ1-6; D may be TRBD1 (5 bases). Germline lookup yields CDR1 SGDLS and CDR2 YYNGEE. This CDR3 contains 16 residues. Trimming shortened V by 3 bases and J by 10 bases, and 20 bases separated the two germline ends. CDR3 nucleotide sequence: TGTGCCAGCAGCGGGGGGGAGGGGTTGGGAAAATCACCCCTCCACTTT. Residues: CASSGGEGLGKSPLHF.

This clone has only a few counts. J is TRBJ1-4 and V is TRBV6-6, with 11 bases that match TRBD1. The CDR3 consists of 15 residues. Germline V gene lookup returns CDR1 MNHNY and CDR2 SVGAGI (reference sequence). After removal of 8 bases from V and 12 bases from J, the junction contained 14 bases not matched to a gene. Here the CDR3 reads CASGPPGQGAWELFF. CDR3 coding DNA: TGTGCCAGCGGACCCCCAGGACAGGGGGCTTGGGAACTGTTTTTT.

This chain joins TRBV7-3 and TRBJ2-3; the D gene is possibly TRBD1 (5 bases). The V and J ends lost 0 bases and 6 bases respectively, with 19 bases between them. The CDR3 covers 17 residues. Germline loops: CDR1 SGHTA, CDR2 FQGTGA. The CDR3 coding sequence is TGTGCCAGCAGCTTAACGGGTGACAGTCGTCTCGGGGATACGCAGTATTTT. Translating gives CASSLTGDSRLGDTQYF.

CDR3 DNA sequence: TGTGCCAGCAGCCAAGTCAGGGGGCTAGCGGGATCCTACGAGCAGTACTTC. Encoded protein: CASSQVRGLAGSYEQYF. The gene calls are TRBV14 and TRBJ2-7; a possible D gene is TRBD2 (9 bases). This CDR3 spans 17 amino acids. The germline V gene has CDR1 SGHDN and CDR2 FVKESK. Trimming took off 1 base at V and 1 base at J, with 17 bases between the two ends.

The chain couples TRBV5-4 to TRBJ2-7, with D tentatively TRBD1 (6 bases). Germline-derived CDR1 and CDR2 are SGHNT and YYREEE (reference sequence). The CDR3 is made up of 13 amino acids. Trimming shortened V by 3 bases and J by 4 bases, and 11 bases separated the two germline ends. CDR3 coding DNA: TGTGCCAGCAGCTGGGACATAATATACGAGCAGTACTTC. Protein product: CASSWDIIYEQYF.

This chain links TRBV11-2 with TRBJ2-7; 8 bases are shared with TRBD1. CDR1 is SGHAT and CDR2 is FQNNGV in the germline V gene. The CDR3 has 15 amino acids. Germline trimming cut 1 base from V and 5 bases from J; bases unmatched to any gene: 7. This CDR3 reads CASSLAPDRANEQYF. CDR3 sequence (DNA): TGTGCCAGCAGCTTAGCCCCGGACAGGGCCAACGAGCAGTACTTC.

The V call is TRBV10-3, the J call TRBJ2-1; 8 positions agree with TRBD2. Losses at the gene ends were 10 bases for V and 0 bases for J; bases not matched to a gene: 11. Germline V lookup: CDR1 ENHRY, CDR2 SYGVKD. The CDR3 totals 16 residues. DNA of the CDR3: TGTGCCACCCTAGAGAGCGGGGGAAGCTCCTACAATGAGCAGTTCTTC. The encoded protein is CATLESGGSSYNEQFF.

This clone was seen only a few times. This chain uses TRBV19 with TRBJ2-7, with a tentative D call TRBD2 (6 bases). The CDR3 runs 14 residues. Germline V CDR1 and CDR2: LNHDA, SQIVND (reference sequence). V lost 1 base to trimming and J lost 3 bases, with 10 bases between them. The CDR3 is CASSIVSGDYEQYF. In DNA form, the CDR3 reads TGTGCCAGTAGTATAGTTAGCGGCGACTACGAGCAGTACTTC.

In this sample, this clone turned up once. V is TRBV5-6 and J is TRBJ2-7; D uncertain. Trimming pared 6 bases from V and 2 bases from J, leaving 12 bases between. The germline V gene encodes CDR1 SGHDT and CDR2 YYEEEE. The CDR3 loop spans 13 amino acids. The CDR3: CASIERQAYEQYF. The CDR3 nucleotides read TGTGCCAGCATCGAACGGCAGGCCTACGAGCAGTACTTC. The variable domain in full, with the rest retrieved from reference TRBV5-6 and TRBJ2-7, is DAGVTQSPTHLIKTRGQQVTLRCSPKSGHDTVSWYQQALGQGPQFIFQYYEEEERQRGNFPDRFSGHQFPNYSSELNVNALLLGDSALYLCASIERQAYEQYFGPGTRLTVT.

The gene calls are TRBV18 and TRBJ1-1, with D possibly TRBD1 on 6 matching bases. This CDR3 contains 16 residues. The ends were cut back, 3 bases at V and 2 bases at J, with 16 bases in the middle. Germline CDR1 and CDR2: KGHSH and LQKENI. The CDR3, as DNA: TGTGCCAGCTCACCCCTGGACAGATTCCTTAACACTGAAGCTTTCTTT. It yields the protein CASSPLDRFLNTEAFF.

V gene TRBV5-6 combines with J gene TRBJ2-5; TRBD2 matches at 9 bases. The CDR3 is 17 residues long. Per germline, CDR1 SGHDT and CDR2 YYEEEE. After removal of 1 base from V and 4 bases from J, the junction contained 11 bases not matched to a gene. The CDR3: CASSLWGKRGAVETQYF. In nucleotides, the CDR3 is TGTGCCAGCAGCTTGTGGGGGAAGCGGGGGGCGGTAGAGACCCAGTACTTC.

The chain carries TRBV6-1 and TRBJ2-4, with TRBD1 as a possible D gene (5 bases). The germline V gene encodes CDR1 MNHNS and CDR2 SASEGT. The CDR3 totals 13 residues. Trimming shortened V by 4 bases and J by 8 bases, and 12 bases separated the two germline ends. The CDR3 spells CASSVGRADIQYF. The CDR3 DNA follows: TGTGCCAGCAGTGTGGGCAGGGCGGACATTCAGTACTTC.

J is TRBJ1-2 and V is TRBV5-4; 7 nucleotides match TRBD1. This CDR3 has 15 residues. Per the germline V gene, CDR1 is SGHNT and CDR2 is YYREEE (reference sequence). Trimming took 4 bases from V and 4 from J; bases not matched to a gene: 10. CDR3 nucleotide sequence: TGTGCCAGCAGCATCTCCGGAGGGACAGCCTATGGCTACACCTTC. Translation: CASSISGGTAYGYTF.

The J gene is TRBJ2-7, the V gene TRBV6-4, with 11 bases aligning to TRBD2. The CDR3 is 14 amino acids. V shed 5 bases, J shed 6 bases, and the junction held 6 bases outside the gene matches. Germline V CDR1 and CDR2: MRHNA, SNTAGT. CDR3 sequence reads: CASSPTSGVSEQYF. CDR3 DNA sequence: TGTGCCAGCAGTCCGACTAGCGGGGTTAGCGAGCAGTACTTC.

The CDR3 sequence: CASSDQVSGNTIYF. CDR3 nucleotide sequence: TGTGCCAGCAGTGATCAGGTTTCGGGAAACACCATATATTTT. The chain couples TRBV25-1 to TRBJ1-3; D unresolved. CDR3 length: 14 residues. Germline lookup yields CDR1 MGHDK and CDR2 SYGVNS. Trimming shortened V by 3 bases and J by 4 bases, and 10 bases separated the two germline ends.

The chain links TRBV5-1 to TRBJ2-1; 16 bases agree with TRBD2. Germline V CDR1 and CDR2: SGHRS, YFSETQ. This CDR3 comprises 19 residues. Trimming at V came to 4 bases and at J to 8 bases, leaving 15 bases not matched to a gene. CDR3 protein: CASSLGPPGLAGGYDEQFF. Here the CDR3 DNA reads TGCGCCAGCAGCCTAGGTCCCCCGGGACTAGCGGGGGGGTACGATGAGCAGTTCTTC.

This clone was seen just once. The rearrangement uses TRBV10-3 and TRBJ1-1; D is unclear. The CDR3 totals 13 residues. Per germline, CDR1 ENHRY and CDR2 SYGVKD. V gave up 0 bases and J gave up 3 bases, with 5 bases separating them. CDR3 DNA: TGTGCCATCAGTGAGTCGCGGTACACTGAAGCTTTCTTT. It yields the protein CAISESRYTEAFF.

This chain links TRBV18 with TRBJ1-1; TRBD1 matches 7 bases. CDR1 is KGHSH, CDR2 LQKENI, per germline. V shed 3 bases and J 1 base; nucleotides not matched to a gene: 11. The CDR3 runs 17 residues. The CDR3: CASSPTRPGQWNTEAFF. CDR3 coding DNA: TGTGCCAGCTCACCGACTAGACCGGGACAGTGGAACACTGAAGCTTTCTTT.

The rearrangement uses TRBV19 and TRBJ1-6; no definite D call. Germline values: CDR1 LNHDA, CDR2 SQIVND (reference sequence). The V end was cut by 2 bases, the J end by 0 bases, with 5 bases between. The CDR3 is 15 residues long. DNA for the CDR3: TGTGCCAGTAGTATAAGGAGCTCCTATAATTCACCCCTCCACTTT. It translates to CASSIRSSYNSPLHF.